This T cell receptor beta chain was sequenced for a study of immune heterogeneity within non-small cell lung tumors. Multiplex PCR (32 V and 13 J primers) was used to amplify the TCR beta CDR3. TCRdb reprocessed the multiplex PCR reads with MiXCR, giving one entry per CDR3 protein. The profile covers tens of thousands of distinct CDR3 sequences, with about 30% appearing a single time and around 4.1% taken by the ten largest. With around 0.6 ug used per sample, the template was genomic DNA from bulk tumor. Surgeons took several biopsies per primary tumor, spaced far apart, during surgery. Curative surgery was performed on patients who had untreated, newly diagnosed non-small cell lung cancer. This clonotype appeared many times. Its cognate antigen is unknown. Germline CDR1 reads MNHEY; CDR2 reads SVGEGT. V lost 5 bases and J 0 bases, leaving 11 bases between the germline ends. This CDR3 comprises 14 residues.

General study points: The study found that local T-cell clonality correlated moderately but significantly with local tumor mutational burden (R about 0.34).

Sequenced input: lung tumor tissue. This TCR derives from a man aged 35 to 55 with non-small cell lung cancer. This chain connects TRBV6-2 or TRBV6-3 to TRBJ2-7, with D possibly TRBD1 on 5 matching bases. Written as DNA, the CDR3 is TGTGCCAGCAGTCAAATGGACACCTCCTACGAGCAGTACTTC. This sequence encodes CASSQMDTSYEQYF.